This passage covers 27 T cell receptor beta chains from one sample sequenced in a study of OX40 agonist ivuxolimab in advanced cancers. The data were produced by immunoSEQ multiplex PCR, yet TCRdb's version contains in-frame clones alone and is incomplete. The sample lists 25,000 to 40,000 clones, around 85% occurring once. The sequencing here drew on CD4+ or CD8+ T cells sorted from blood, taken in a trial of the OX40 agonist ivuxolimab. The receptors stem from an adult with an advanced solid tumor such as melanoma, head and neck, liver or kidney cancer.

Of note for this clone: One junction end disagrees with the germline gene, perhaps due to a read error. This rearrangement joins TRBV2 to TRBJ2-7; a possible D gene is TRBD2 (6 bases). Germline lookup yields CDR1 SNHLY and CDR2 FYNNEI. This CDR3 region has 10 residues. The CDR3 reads CASRGLGLVF. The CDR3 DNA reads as TGTGCCAGCAGGGGCTTGGGACTTGTTTTC.

CDR3 coding DNA: TGTGCCAGCAGTTTACAGGGCGCCATGAACACTGAAGCTTTCTTT. It codes for CASSLQGAMNTEAFF. The chain is built from TRBV27 and TRBJ1-1; a weak D match, TRBD1 (5 bases). V was trimmed by 2 bases and J by 0 bases, leaving 10 bases between them. The germline V gene has CDR1 MNHEY and CDR2 SMNVEV (reference sequence). This CDR3 is 15 amino acids long.

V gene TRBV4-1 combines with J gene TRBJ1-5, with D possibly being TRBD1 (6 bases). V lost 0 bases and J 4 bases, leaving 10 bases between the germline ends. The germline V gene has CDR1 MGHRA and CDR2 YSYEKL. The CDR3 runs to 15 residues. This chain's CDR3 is CASSQDRTGNQPQHF. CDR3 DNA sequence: TGCGCCAGCAGCCAAGATCGAACAGGGAATCAGCCCCAGCATTTT.

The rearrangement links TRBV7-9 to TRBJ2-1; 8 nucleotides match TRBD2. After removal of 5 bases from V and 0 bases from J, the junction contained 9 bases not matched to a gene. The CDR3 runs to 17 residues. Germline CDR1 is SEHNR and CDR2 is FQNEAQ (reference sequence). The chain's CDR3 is CASSHGREAPSYNEQFF. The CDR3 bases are TGTGCCAGCAGCCACGGGCGGGAGGCCCCCTCCTACAATGAGCAGTTCTTC.

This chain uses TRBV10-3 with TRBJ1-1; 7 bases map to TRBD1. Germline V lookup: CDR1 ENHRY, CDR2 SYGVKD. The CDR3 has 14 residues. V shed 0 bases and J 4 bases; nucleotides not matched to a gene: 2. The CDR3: CAISESPGGTEAFF. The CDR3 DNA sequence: TGTGCCATCAGTGAGTCTCCAGGGGGCACTGAAGCTTTCTTT.

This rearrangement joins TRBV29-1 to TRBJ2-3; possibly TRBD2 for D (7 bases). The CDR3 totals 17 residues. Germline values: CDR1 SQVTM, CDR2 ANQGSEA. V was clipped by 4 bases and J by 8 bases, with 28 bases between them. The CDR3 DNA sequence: TGCAGCGTTGTGGGGGGGTTTGCAGGGGTCCACATTGGTACGCAGTATTTT. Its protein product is CSVVGGFAGVHIGTQYF.

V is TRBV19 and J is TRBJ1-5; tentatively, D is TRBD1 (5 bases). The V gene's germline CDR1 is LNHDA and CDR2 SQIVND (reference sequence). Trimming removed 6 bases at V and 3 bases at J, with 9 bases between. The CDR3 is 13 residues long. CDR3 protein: CASRVGANQPQHF. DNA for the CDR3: TGTGCCAGTAGAGTAGGGGCCAATCAGCCCCAGCATTTT.

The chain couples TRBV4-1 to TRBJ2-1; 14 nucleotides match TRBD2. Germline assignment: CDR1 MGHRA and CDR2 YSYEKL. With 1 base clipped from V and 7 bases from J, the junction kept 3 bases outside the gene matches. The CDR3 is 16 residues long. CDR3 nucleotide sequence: TGCGCCAGCAGCCAAGTCGGGACTAGCGGGAGAAATGAGCAGTTCTTC. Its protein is CASSQVGTSGRNEQFF.

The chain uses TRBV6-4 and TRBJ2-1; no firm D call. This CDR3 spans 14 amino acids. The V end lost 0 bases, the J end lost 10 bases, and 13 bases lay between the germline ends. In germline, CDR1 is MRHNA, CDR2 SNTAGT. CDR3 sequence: CASSDSDQYGEQFF. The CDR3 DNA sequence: TGTGCCAGCAGTGACTCCGACCAATATGGGGAGCAGTTCTTC.

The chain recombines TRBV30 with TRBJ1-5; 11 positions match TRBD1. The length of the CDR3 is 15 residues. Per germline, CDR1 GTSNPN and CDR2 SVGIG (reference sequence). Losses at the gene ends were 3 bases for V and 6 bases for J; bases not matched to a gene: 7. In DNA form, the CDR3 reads TGTGCCTGGAGCTGGGGGACAGGGGGAAGTCAGCCCCAGCATTTT. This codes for CAWSWGTGGSQPQHF.

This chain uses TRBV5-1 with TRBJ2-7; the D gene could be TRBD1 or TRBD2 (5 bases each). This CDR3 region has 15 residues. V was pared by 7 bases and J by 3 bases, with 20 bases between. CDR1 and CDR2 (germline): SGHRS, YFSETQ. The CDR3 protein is CASAWDLTMNYEQYF. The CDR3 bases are TGCGCCAGCGCTTGGGACCTAACCATGAACTACGAGCAGTACTTC.

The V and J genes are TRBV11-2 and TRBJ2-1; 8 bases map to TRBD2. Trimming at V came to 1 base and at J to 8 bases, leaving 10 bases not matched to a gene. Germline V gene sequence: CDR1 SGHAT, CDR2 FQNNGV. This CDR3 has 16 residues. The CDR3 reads CASSLVLGRAGDEQFF. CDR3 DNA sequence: TGTGCCAGCAGCTTAGTTCTCGGGAGGGCCGGCGATGAGCAGTTCTTC.

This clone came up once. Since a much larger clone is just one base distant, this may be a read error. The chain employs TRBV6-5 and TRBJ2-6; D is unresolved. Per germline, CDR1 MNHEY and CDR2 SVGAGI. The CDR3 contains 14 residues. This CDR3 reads CASSRGFGTNVLTF. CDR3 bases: TGTGCCAGCAGTCGTGGGTTTGGGACCAACGTCCTGACTTTC.

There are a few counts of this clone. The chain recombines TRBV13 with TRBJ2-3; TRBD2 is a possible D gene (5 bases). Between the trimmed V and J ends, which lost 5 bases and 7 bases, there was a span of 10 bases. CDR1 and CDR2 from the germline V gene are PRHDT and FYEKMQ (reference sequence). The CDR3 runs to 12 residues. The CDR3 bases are TGTGCCAGCAGCCCCACTAGGAATACGCAGTATTTT. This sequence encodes CASSPTRNTQYF.

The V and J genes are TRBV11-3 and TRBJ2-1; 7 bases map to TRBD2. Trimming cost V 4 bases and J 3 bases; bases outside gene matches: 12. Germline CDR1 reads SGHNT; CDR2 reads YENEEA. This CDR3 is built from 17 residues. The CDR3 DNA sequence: TGTGCCAGCAGCTCCTATGGGGCGGGAGAGGACTACAATGAGCAGTTCTTC. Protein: CASSSYGAGEDYNEQFF.

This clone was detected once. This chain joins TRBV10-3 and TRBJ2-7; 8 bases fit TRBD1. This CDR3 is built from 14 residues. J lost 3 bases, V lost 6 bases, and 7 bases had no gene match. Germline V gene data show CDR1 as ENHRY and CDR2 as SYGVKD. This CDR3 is CAIRSGQAIYEQYF. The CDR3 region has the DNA TGTGCCATCAGATCGGGACAGGCTATCTACGAGCAGTACTTC.

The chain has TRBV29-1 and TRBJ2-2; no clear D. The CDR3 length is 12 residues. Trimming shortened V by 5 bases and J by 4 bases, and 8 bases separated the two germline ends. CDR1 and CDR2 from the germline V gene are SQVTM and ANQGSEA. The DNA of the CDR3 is TGCAGCGTTCATAGGAGCACCGGGGAGCTGTTTTTT. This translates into CSVHRSTGELFF.

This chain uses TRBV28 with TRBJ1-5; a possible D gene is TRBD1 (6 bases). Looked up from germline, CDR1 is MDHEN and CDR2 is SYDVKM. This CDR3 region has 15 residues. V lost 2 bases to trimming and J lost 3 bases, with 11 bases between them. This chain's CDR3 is CASSLPGQLNQPQHF. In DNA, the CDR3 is TGTGCCAGCAGTTTACCCGGACAGCTCAATCAGCCCCAGCATTTT.

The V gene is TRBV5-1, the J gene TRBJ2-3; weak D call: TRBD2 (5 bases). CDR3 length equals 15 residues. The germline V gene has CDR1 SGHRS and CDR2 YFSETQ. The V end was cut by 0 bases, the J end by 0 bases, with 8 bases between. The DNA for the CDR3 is TGCGCCAGCAGCTTGGGGACTGCTAGCACAGATACGCAGTATTTT. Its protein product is CASSLGTASTDTQYF.

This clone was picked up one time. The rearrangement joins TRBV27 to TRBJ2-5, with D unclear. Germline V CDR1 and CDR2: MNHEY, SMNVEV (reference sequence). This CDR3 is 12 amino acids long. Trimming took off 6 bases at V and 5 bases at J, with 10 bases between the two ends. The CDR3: CASRDLGETQYF. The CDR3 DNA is TGTGCCAGCAGGGATCTCGGGGAGACCCAGTACTTC.

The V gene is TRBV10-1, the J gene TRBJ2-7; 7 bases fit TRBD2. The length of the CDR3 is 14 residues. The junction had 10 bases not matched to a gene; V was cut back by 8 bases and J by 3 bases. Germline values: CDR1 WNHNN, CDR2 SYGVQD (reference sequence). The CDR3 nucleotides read TGCGCCAGCTCCTCCGGGACTACTTACTACGAGCAGTACTTC. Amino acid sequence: CASSSGTTYYEQYF.

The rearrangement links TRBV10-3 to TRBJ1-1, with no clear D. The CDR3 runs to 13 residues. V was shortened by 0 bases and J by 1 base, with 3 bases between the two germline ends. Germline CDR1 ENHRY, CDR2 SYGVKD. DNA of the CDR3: TGTGCCATCAGTGAGTCCTCGAACACTGAAGCTTTCTTT. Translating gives CAISESSNTEAFF.

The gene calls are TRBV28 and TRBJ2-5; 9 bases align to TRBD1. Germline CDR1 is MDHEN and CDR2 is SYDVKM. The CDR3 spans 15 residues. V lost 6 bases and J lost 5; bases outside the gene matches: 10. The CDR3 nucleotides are TGTGCCAGCAGGGACCCGGGACAGGGTGGGGAGACCCAGTACTTC. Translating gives CASRDPGQGGETQYF.

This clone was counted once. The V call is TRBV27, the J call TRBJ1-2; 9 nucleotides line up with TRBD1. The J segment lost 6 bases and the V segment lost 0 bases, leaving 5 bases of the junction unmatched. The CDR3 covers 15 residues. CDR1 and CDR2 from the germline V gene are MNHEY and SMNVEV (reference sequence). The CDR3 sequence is CASSLSNTGGNGYTF. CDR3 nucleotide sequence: TGTGCCAGCAGTTTATCGAACACAGGGGGCAATGGCTACACCTTC.

CDR3 loop: CASSELGLAGGQETQYF. The CDR3 bases are TGTGCCAGCAGCGAATTGGGACTAGCGGGGGGACAAGAGACCCAGTACTTC. This chain uses TRBV9 with TRBJ2-5; the match to TRBD2 covers 15 bases. CDR1 is SGDLS and CDR2 is YYNGEE in the germline V gene. The CDR3 runs 17 residues. J was trimmed by 2 bases and V by 3 bases; bases with no gene match: 5. Filled out from reference TRBV9 and TRBJ2-5, the complete variable domain reads DSGVTQTPKHLITATGQRVTLRCSPRSGDLSVYWYQQSLDQGLQFLIQYYNGEERAKGNILERFSAQQFPDLHSELNLSSLELGDSALYFCASSELGLAGGQETQYFGPGTRLLVL.

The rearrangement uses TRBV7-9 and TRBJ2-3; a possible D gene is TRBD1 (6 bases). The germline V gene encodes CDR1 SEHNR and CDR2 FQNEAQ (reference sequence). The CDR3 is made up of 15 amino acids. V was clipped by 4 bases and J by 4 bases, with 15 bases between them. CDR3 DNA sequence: TGTGCCAGCAGCTCGGTTAGAAGACAGGCAGATACGCAGTATTTT. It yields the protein CASSSVRRQADTQYF.

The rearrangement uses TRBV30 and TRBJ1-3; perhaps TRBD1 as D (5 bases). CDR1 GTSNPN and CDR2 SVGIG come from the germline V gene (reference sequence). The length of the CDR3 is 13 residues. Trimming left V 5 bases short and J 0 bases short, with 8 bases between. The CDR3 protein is CAWDSVSGNTIYF. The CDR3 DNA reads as TGTGCCTGGGACAGTGTCTCTGGAAACACCATATATTTT.